This is a list of T cell receptor beta chains from one sample in a study of blood T cell repertoires in COVID-19. The assay was immunoSEQ multiplex PCR, and TCRdb's table has in-frame clones only and misses some. The data hold about 68,000 clones, with about 90% observed a single time. The sample consisted of peripheral blood. These receptors were taken from a human donor in a cohort sampled during active COVID-19. CDR3s include the opening cysteine and the closing phenylalanine or tryptophan. A D gene is named only where the DNA matches it firmly. The listing skips clone size in some rows; elsewhere it reads once, few, many or a size class.

V: TRBV30; size: once; D: -; J: TRBJ1-1; CDR3: CAWREELWTGSEAFF; DNA: TGTGCCTGGAGGGAAGAACTTTGGACTGGGTCTGAAGCTTTCTTT
V: TRBV9; size: once; D: -; J: TRBJ2-7; CDR3: CASSVGSVGSDEQYF; DNA: TGTGCCAGCAGCGTAGGGAGCGTTGGGAGCGACGAGCAGTACTTC
V: TRBV6-4; size: few; D: TRBD1; J: TRBJ2-2; CDR3: CASSDSGRGHTGELFF; DNA: TGTGCCAGCAGTGACTCGGGCAGGGGGCACACCGGGGAGCTGTTTTTT
V: TRBV30; size: -; D: -; J: TRBJ1-3; CDR3: CAWSFRGATSGNTIYF; DNA: TGTGCCTGGAGCTTCAGGGGCGCCACTTCTGGAAACACCATATATTTT
V: TRBV30; size: -; D: -; J: TRBJ1-1; CDR3: CAWSRGGRRLNTEAFF; DNA: TGTGCCTGGAGTAGGGGGGGGCGCCGGTTGAACACTGAAGCTTTCTTT
V: TRBV27; size: -; D: -; J: TRBJ2-1; CDR3: CASSTGTYNEQFF; DNA: TGTGCCAGCAGCACGGGAACCTACAATGAGCAGTTCTTC
V: TRBV5-1; size: -; D: -; J: TRBJ1-3; CDR3: CASSSGADGSSSGNTIYF; DNA: TGCGCCAGCAGCTCAGGGGCGGACGGCTCCTCCTCTGGAAACACCATATATTTT
V: TRBV4-2; size: -; D: -; J: TRBJ2-1; CDR3: CASSQSRQESEQFF; DNA: TGTGCCAGCAGCCAATCCCGACAGGAGTCTGAGCAGTTCTTC
V: TRBV9; size: -; D: -; J: TRBJ2-3; CDR3: CASSVVGDTQYF; DNA: TGTGCCAGCAGCGTAGTCGGAGATACGCAGTATTTT
V: TRBV13; size: -; D: TRBD1; J: TRBJ2-5; CDR3: CASSSRGLGETQYF; DNA: TGTGCCAGCAGCTCCAGGGGGCTCGGGGAGACCCAGTACTTC
V: TRBV9; size: -; D: TRBD1; J: TRBJ1-1; CDR3: CASSVVTGGTEAFF; DNA: TGTGCCAGCAGCGTAGTAACAGGGGGCACTGAAGCTTTCTTT
V: TRBV4-1; size: -; D: -; J: TRBJ2-5; CDR3: CASSQEFTRETQYF; DNA: TGCGCCAGCAGCCAAGAGTTTACGCGAGAGACCCAGTACTTC
V: TRBV6-1; size: -; D: TRBD2; J: TRBJ2-5; CDR3: CASSETSGEPETQYF; DNA: TGTGCCAGCAGTGAAACTAGCGGGGAGCCAGAGACCCAGTACTTC
V: TRBV4-1; size: -; D: TRBD2; J: TRBJ2-3; CDR3: CASSPQLAGGPNTDTQYF; DNA: TGCGCCAGCAGCCCCCAACTAGCGGGGGGGCCGAACACAGATACGCAGTATTTT
V: TRBV7-9; size: once; D: -; J: TRBJ1-1; CDR3: CASSPLNTEAFF; DNA: TGTGCCAGCAGCCCACTAAACACTGAAGCTTTCTTT